The sequence of this T cell receptor (beta chain) was determined in a study of blood T cell repertoires in COVID-19. At the level of the study: The United States, Italy and Spain provided the acute and convalescent COVID-19 samples.

V lost 7 bases to trimming and J lost 7 bases; unmatched junction nucleotides: 6. Germline loops: CDR1 SQVTM, CDR2 ANQGSEA. CDR3 length: 12 residues. The authors' processing: Estimation of nucleated cell counts was performed using reference gene primer amplification. Assay: immunoSEQ multiplex PCR; the TCRdb copy retains only in-frame clones and omits some. That table supplies the V and J calls and clone size; D and trimming were determined from the DNA. The sample holds under 50,000 clones, nearly 90% seen once. The specimen was peripheral blood. The chain uses TRBV29-1 and TRBJ2-1; 8 bases map to TRBD2. The receptor comes from a man aged 60-69 years with COVID-19, enrolled during active disease. The CDR3: CSAGLAKNEQFF. CDR3 coding DNA: TGCAGCGCTGGACTAGCTAAGAATGAGCAGTTCTTC.